This T cell receptor (beta chain) was profiled in a study of graft-versus-host responses after intestinal transplantation. Study at large: Multivisceral, liver-intestinal, or isolated intestinal transplants were given to recipients. Recipients uniformly received anti-thymocyte globulin induction, followed by tacrolimus and steroids for approximately 3 years. Study-level results: GvH clones surfaced in recipient marrow, some emerging earlier in ileum or blood.

The authors plated approximately 200,000 CFSE-labeled responder cells with approximately 200,000 irradiated, violet-dye-labeled stimulator cells. This CDR3 contains 11 residues. Germline assignment: CDR1 SGHRS and CDR2 YFSETQ. V lost 0 bases, J lost 7 bases, and 5 bases lay in between. Sequencing was performed with immunoSEQ multiplex PCR; in TCRdb, only in-frame clones are kept and a portion is missing. The profile shows about 3,000 clones, approximately 34% of them singletons. This sample comprised alloreactive CD4+ T cells from a mixed lymphocyte reaction culture, obtained before transplantation. Subset indicated: CFSE-low proliferating T cells sorted from approximately six-day pre-transplant mixed lymphocyte reaction (GvH or HvG direction). The TCR originated in a human patient who was an organ donor for intestinal transplantation. The gene calls are TRBV5-1 and TRBJ2-7, with D maybe TRBD2 (5 bases). In nucleotides, the CDR3 is TGCGCCAGCAGCTTGGCGGGGGAGCAGTACTTC. Amino acids: CASSLAGEQYF.